The 27 T cell receptor beta chains below all came from one sample that was sequenced in a study of identical twins. TCRdb re-called the 5' RACE reads through MiXCR, storing one row per CDR3 protein. Of some 760,000 distinct CDR3 sequences in the sample, roughly 18% were seen once. These data were likewise used in another study, on T cells expressing NK-cell markers.

Sequencing used PBMCs. Source of these receptors: a woman aged 18-29 years in good health.

This clonotype was seen more than once but under ten times. The chain employs TRBV28 and TRBJ2-7, with no clear D. Trimming pared 7 bases from V and 4 bases from J, leaving 8 bases between. This CDR3 is 11 amino acids long. Per germline, CDR1 MDHEN and CDR2 SYDVKM. CDR3 in amino acids: CASNMGYEQYF. In nucleotides, the CDR3 is TGTGCCAGCAATATGGGTTACGAGCAGTACTTC.

This clonotype showed up just once. The V and J genes are TRBV12-5 and TRBJ2-1; 8 bases align to TRBD2. V trimming: 6 bases; J trimming: 6 bases; junction bases outside the gene matches: 10. CDR3 length equals 15 residues. Germline V gives CDR1 LGHNT, CDR2 FRNRAP. The CDR3 region is CASGQTRGLGNEQFF. CDR3 in DNA: TGTGCTAGTGGCCAGACAAGGGGACTAGGCAATGAGCAGTTCTTC. The variable domain in full, completed from reference TRBV12-5 and TRBJ2-1, reads DARVTQTPRHKVTEMGQEVTMRCQPILGHNTVFWYRQTMMQGLELLAYFRNRAPLDDSGMPKDRFSAEMPDATLATLKIQPSEPRDSAVYFCASGQTRGLGNEQFFGPGTRLTVL.

The chain uses TRBV5-1 and TRBJ2-3; D perhaps matches TRBD2 (6 bases). Germline lookup yields CDR1 SGHRS and CDR2 YFSETQ. Trimming left V 4 bases short and J 2 bases short, with 14 bases between. The CDR3 sequence is 15 residues long. This CDR3 is CASSPWGGYTDTQYF. As DNA, the CDR3 is TGCGCCAGCAGCCCTTGGGGAGGATACACAGATACGCAGTATTTT.

This clonotype was counted ten times or more. At one end the junction does not follow the germline gene, possibly because of a read error. J is TRBJ2-4 and V is TRBV12-3 or TRBV12-4; D call uncertain. This CDR3 has 12 residues. CDR3 nucleotide sequence: TGTGCCAGCAGTCTAGCCAAAAACATTCAGTACTTC. This codes for CASSLAKNIQYF.

This clonotype was observed a few times. V gene TRBV6-5 combines with J gene TRBJ2-2; 7 bases align to TRBD1. The V segment lost 10 bases and the J segment 6 bases; nucleotides outside the gene matches: 5. Germline values: CDR1 MNHEY, CDR2 SVGAGI. This CDR3 region has 12 residues. CDR3 DNA: TGTGCCACGAGGGGGCCTGCCGGGGAGCTGTTTTTT. Its protein is CATRGPAGELFF.

This clonotype was recorded a few times. V usage is TRBV6-1 and J usage is TRBJ2-1; maybe TRBD1 (5 bases). Trimming removed 7 bases from V and 1 base from J, with 11 bases in between. The CDR3 is 14 residues long. Germline V lookup: CDR1 MNHNS, CDR2 SASEGT. CDR3 DNA sequence: TGTGCCAGCAATCCCCCAGGGTCCTACAATGAGCAGTTCTTC. Its protein product is CASNPPGSYNEQFF.

This chain uses TRBV7-2 with TRBJ2-7; possible D gene TRBD2, 5 bases. This CDR3 spans 14 amino acids. Trimming stripped 7 bases from V and 10 bases from J, with 23 bases between. Germline-derived CDR1 and CDR2 are SGHTA and FQGNSA. This CDR3 reads CASNPYGLEAPQYF. In nucleotides, the CDR3 is TGTGCCAGCAACCCTTACGGACTCGAGGCCCCCCAGTACTTC.

In its sample, this clonotype was seen a few times. This chain links TRBV4-3 with TRBJ2-7, with D tentatively TRBD2 (7 bases). This CDR3 spans 15 amino acids. The germline CDR1 and CDR2 sequences are LGHNA and YSLEER. Trimming removed 5 bases at V and 2 bases at J, with 16 bases between. CDR3 nucleotide sequence: TGCGCCAGCAGCGTGGAACAGGGAGGGGCCTACGAGCAGTACTTC. The encoded protein is CASSVEQGGAYEQYF.

V gene TRBV14 combines with J gene TRBJ2-1, with TRBD2 matching over 11 bases. The CDR3 length is 16 residues. J lost 9 bases, V lost 5 bases, and 12 bases had no gene match. CDR1 is SGHDN and CDR2 is FVKESK in the germline V gene. CDR3 sequence (DNA): TGTGCCAGCAGCACTCATATTAGCGGGAGGGTCGGTGAGCAGTTCTTC. Amino acids: CASSTHISGRVGEQFF.

This clonotype was detected once. The chain recombines TRBV6-2 or TRBV6-3 with TRBJ2-1; D is tentatively TRBD1 or TRBD2 (5 bases each). CDR1 and CDR2 (germline): MNHEY, SVGEGT. V was shortened by 4 bases and J by 9 bases, with 10 bases between the two germline ends. This CDR3 spans 12 amino acids. CDR3 coding DNA: TGTGCCAGCAGTTTTTTCGGGGCTGAGCAGTTCTTC. The encoded protein is CASSFFGAEQFF.

The chain employs TRBV20-1 and TRBJ2-4; D gene uncertain. V was trimmed by 3 bases and J by 3 bases, leaving 0 bases between them. Germline V gene sequence: CDR1 DFQATT, CDR2 SNEGSKA (reference sequence). The CDR3 consists of 10 residues. The CDR3 DNA reads as TGCAGTGCTAGCAAAAACATTCAGTACTTC. This sequence encodes CSASKNIQYF.

This clonotype was found a few times. This chain links TRBV4-3 with TRBJ1-5; D remains unclear. CDR3 length: 15 amino acids. CDR1 is LGHNA, CDR2 YSLEER, per germline. V lost 0 bases to trimming and J lost 7 bases, with 13 bases between them. CDR3 in DNA: TGCGCCAGCAGCCAAGAGAGGGCAGACGGACAGCCCCAGCATTTT. It is translated as CASSQERADGQPQHF.

This clonotype showed up just a few times. The V and J genes are TRBV7-6 and TRBJ1-1, with D perhaps TRBD1 (6 bases). V lost 1 base and J lost 8, with 17 bases in between. The CDR3 has 15 residues. Germline V lookup: CDR1 SGHVS, CDR2 FNYEAQ. The CDR3: CASSLGGGQVDEAFF. Written as DNA, the CDR3 is TGTGCCAGCAGCTTAGGGGGGGGGCAGGTAGACGAAGCTTTCTTT. Together with reference TRBV7-6 and TRBJ1-1, the CDR3 gives the full variable domain: GAGVSQSPRYKVTKRGQDVALRCDPISGHVSLYWYRQALGQGPEFLTYFNYEAQQDKSGLPNDRFSAERPEGSISTLTIQRTEQRDSAMYRCASSLGGGQVDEAFFGQGTRLTVV.

Many counts were recorded for this clonotype. The chain carries TRBV12-3 or TRBV12-4 and TRBJ2-7; 10 bases align to TRBD1. With V trimmed by 4 bases and J by 2 bases, 5 bases remained unmatched. CDR3 length: 15 amino acids. The DNA of the CDR3 is TGTGCCAGCAGTTGGGGACAGGGGCTAACCTACGAGCAGTACTTC. Protein: CASSWGQGLTYEQYF.

In its sample, this clonotype was seen a few times. The gene calls are TRBV5-1 and TRBJ2-3, with a weak D call TRBD2 (6 bases). CDR1 and CDR2 (germline): SGHRS, YFSETQ. This CDR3 has 16 amino acids. Deletions cut 3 bases from V and 0 bases from J, with 14 bases between. The DNA for the CDR3 is TGCGCCAGCAGCTCCCTTAGCGGTCCCAGCACAGATACGCAGTATTTT. Its protein product is CASSSLSGPSTDTQYF.

The sample holds a few counts of this clonotype. The chain carries TRBV3-1 and TRBJ1-6; D is perhaps TRBD1 (5 bases). The CDR3 has 14 amino acids. Germline CDR1 and CDR2: LGHDT and YNNKEL (reference sequence). V lost 3 bases and J 7 bases, leaving 10 bases between the germline ends. CDR3 residues: CASSQGTRNSPLHF. Written as DNA, the CDR3 is TGTGCCAGCAGCCAGGGGACGAGGAATTCACCCCTCCACTTT.

This clonotype was seen more than once but under ten times. The genes are TRBV29-1 and TRBJ2-7; D ambiguous. Germline-derived CDR1 and CDR2 are SQVTM and ANQGSEA. The CDR3 has 11 amino acids. V lost 1 base, J lost 3 bases, and 4 bases lay in between. The DNA of the CDR3 is TGCAGCGTTGAAGTACTCTACGAGCAGTACTTC. Translated, it gives CSVEVLYEQYF.

This sequence joins TRBV20-1 and TRBJ2-2, with a weak D call TRBD1 (5 bases). V was shortened by 0 bases and J by 0 bases, with 8 bases between the two germline ends. CDR3 length equals 15 residues. Per germline, CDR1 DFQATT and CDR2 SNEGSKA (reference sequence). The CDR3 DNA is TGCAGTGCTAGAGATCTGACAGCGAACACCGGGGAGCTGTTTTTT. Amino acid sequence: CSARDLTANTGELFF.

The sample holds a few counts of this clonotype. The chain has TRBV7-9 and TRBJ1-1, with D possibly being TRBD1 (6 bases). Germline CDR1 is SEHNR and CDR2 is FQNEAQ (reference sequence). This CDR3 is 15 amino acids long. V lost 5 bases to trimming and J lost 5 bases, with 18 bases between them. CDR3 protein: CASSRGGRARTEAFF. CDR3 DNA sequence: TGTGCCAGCAGCAGGGGGGGGAGGGCGAGGACTGAAGCTTTCTTT.

A few counts support this clonotype. The chain couples TRBV10-3 to TRBJ2-3; 7 bases line up with TRBD2. The germline gives CDR1 ENHRY, CDR2 SYGVKD. CDR3 length: 14 amino acids. The J segment lost 5 bases and the V segment lost 4 bases, leaving 6 bases of the junction unmatched. CDR3 in DNA: TGTGCCATCAGTGTTGGCGGACTAGTAGATACGCAGTATTTT. This encodes CAISVGGLVDTQYF.

The chain joins TRBV20-1 to TRBJ2-5, with D hard to call. Trimming pared 1 base from V and 2 bases from J, leaving 11 bases between. CDR3 length: 14 amino acids. From germline, CDR1 is DFQATT and CDR2 SNEGSKA (reference sequence). The CDR3 DNA sequence: TGCAGTGCTAGAGCCGGGTCAGTTCAAGAGACCCAGTACTTC. Protein sequence: CSARAGSVQETQYF.

The rearrangement links TRBV6-5 to TRBJ2-5; 8 nucleotides line up with TRBD2. CDR1 is MNHEY and CDR2 is SVGAGI in the germline V gene. The trim removed 0 bases at V and 2 bases at J, leaving 2 bases unmatched. The CDR3 sequence is 15 residues long. CDR3 coding DNA: TGTGCCAGCAGTTACTCTACTAGCGGACAAGAGACCCAGTACTTC. This gives the protein CASSYSTSGQETQYF.

This clonotype came up a few times. The chain employs TRBV6-5 and TRBJ1-1; D gene ambiguous. V gave up 2 bases and J gave up 0 bases, with 4 bases separating them. The CDR3 spans 13 residues. CDR1 MNHEY and CDR2 SVGAGI come from the germline V gene. The CDR3 DNA sequence: TGTGCCAGCAGTTACGACGTGAACACTGAAGCTTTCTTT. As protein: CASSYDVNTEAFF.

The chain is built from TRBV6-1 and TRBJ2-1; tentatively, D is TRBD1 or TRBD2 (7 bases each). V was trimmed by 6 bases and J by 7 bases, leaving 19 bases between them. Germline-derived CDR1 and CDR2 are MNHNS and SASEGT. The CDR3 has 15 residues. For the CDR3, the DNA is TGTGCCAGCAGGGGGGGGGACAGTGGAGGGAATGAGCAGTTCTTC. This sequence encodes CASRGGDSGGNEQFF.

This chain links TRBV9 with TRBJ2-6, with D perhaps matching TRBD1 (5 bases). V lost 4 bases and J lost 2, with 10 bases in between. Germline values: CDR1 SGDLS, CDR2 YYNGEE. The CDR3 runs 15 residues. The CDR3 sequence: CASSPRQPGANVLTF. The DNA for the CDR3 is TGTGCCAGCAGCCCAAGACAGCCTGGGGCCAACGTCCTGACTTTC.

This clonotype was seen a handful of times. The V call is TRBV29-1, the J call TRBJ2-1; 8 nucleotides line up with TRBD2. Trimming removed 4 bases from V and 4 bases from J; junction bases left unmatched: 3. The CDR3 is made up of 13 amino acids. The germline V gene encodes CDR1 SQVTM and CDR2 ANQGSEA. CDR3 region: CSVVRGGYNEQFF. The DNA for the CDR3 is TGCAGCGTTGTGCGCGGGGGGTACAATGAGCAGTTCTTC.

This chain connects TRBV7-6 to TRBJ1-5; D is ambiguous. This CDR3 has 16 amino acids. V was shortened by 2 bases and J by 6 bases, with 17 bases between the two germline ends. Germline assignment: CDR1 SGHVS and CDR2 FNYEAQ. The CDR3 is CASSLRPPDLGQPQHF. The CDR3 bases are TGTGCCAGCAGCTTACGTCCCCCGGACCTCGGTCAGCCCCAGCATTTT.